This entry describes one T cell receptor (beta chain). The antigen it binds to is not known. Base-call qualities are not available, and no considerably larger clone is one nucleotide away. This sample is drawn from a study of blood T cells in healthy people across ages (dated by TCRdb to 2014 to 2015). For the wider study: Template switching captured roughly one uniquely barcoded TCR beta cDNA molecule per two T cells in model experiments. The donors were split into four age groups: young (average 16 years), middle-aged (roughly 39), aged (over 55) and long-lived (approximately 80). To avoid experimental bias, donors of different ages were spread randomly across the sequencing lanes. Age-related changes in TCR beta repertoire diversity were measured in the study by deep sequencing normalized with unique cDNA molecular identifiers. Using the same blood draw, the study looked at two additional independent replicas of 1 million unique cDNA reads for two donors, one aged 18 to 30 and the other aged 80 or older. The research as a whole found: Estimates of total diversity based on one million sequenced T cells were regarded as lower bounds and as underestimates. Because donor CMV infection status was unknown, age-related changes in expanded clonotypes were potentially confounded. As age increased, observed TCR beta diversity per million T cells dropped in a roughly linear way, and a significant reduction was already evident by age 40. A strong correlation was found between observed TCR beta diversity and the percentage of naive T cells measured by flow cytometry. Since profiling was done on bulk unsorted PBMCs, naive and antigen-experienced compartments could not be conclusively compared. Compared with the aged group, the long-lived group had more naive CD4+ T cells, fewer expanded clones and increased TCR diversity, a pattern suggesting age selection.

Library generation was performed with 5' RACE. TCRdb records Illumina HiSeq 2500 as the sequencer. A second roughly 7 to 11 cycle PCR used a sample-barcoded 5' primer and a J-beta primer mix. Each TCR beta cDNA molecule received a unique molecular identifier from a template-switch 5' adaptor carrying 12 random nucleotides. Each sample yielded at least 3 million CDR3-containing paired-end reads. First-strand cDNA was synthesized from all RNA with the Mint cDNA synthesis kit, primed by a TRBC-specific oligonucleotide. Following uracil-DNA glycosylase treatment, a first 18-cycle PCR with universal primers M1SS and BC2_uni_R was performed on all cDNA. The paper's processing steps were these. Normalization of each sample was performed by random selection of 1 million high-quality reads, each carrying a distinct molecular identifier. Reads sharing molecular identifiers were discarded rather than binned into consensus sequences. MiTCR, run with a Q25 quality threshold and the strictest error-elimination algorithm, handled CDR3 identification, clonotype clustering and error correction. A nonparametric unseen species model with Euler transformation was used to estimate a lower bound on total TCR beta diversity. TCRdb trimmed public reads at Q25 via fastp, called clones via MiXCR and kept in-frame beta chains. CDR3 protein duplicates are merged, each entry listing the most common genes and DNA. The V and J calls, along with clone size, are taken from TCRdb and not from the paper's own processing. In all, the sample holds 980,000 or so distinct CDR3 sequences, and roughly 48% of those were seen once. Around 15% of the sample is held by the ten biggest clonotypes.

The donors were around 39 Caucasian individuals from Russia, aged roughly 6 to 100 years, who were systemically healthy. Approximately 9.7 milliliters of peripheral blood were drawn from each donor into EDTA-treated Vacutainer tubes. PBMCs were isolated by Ficoll-Paque density-gradient centrifugation, with at least 7 million obtained per sample. Trizol reagent was used to extract total RNA from PBMCs, with at least 5.5 micrograms per sample. Naive CD45RAhigh/CD27high T cell percentages were measured by flow cytometry on a PBMC aliquot from every donor. This TCR was sampled from a man younger than 45 in good health. Material: blood.

The DNA sequence is TGTGCCAGCAGTTCCCCTGGCAGGGGAGGGGGTGGCTACACCTTC. It is translated as CASSSPGRGGGGYTF. Recombination connected TRBV27 to TRBJ1-2; TRBD1 is a possible D gene, resting on 6 matching bases. The CDR3 holds 15 amino acids from the cysteine to the phenylalanine. Kept here is only the CDR3 DNA, which spans 45 bases and is read in frame from base 1. From the germline V gene (reference sequence), CDR1 is MNHEY and CDR2 is SMNVEV. The germline ends are 19 bases apart after V is trimmed by 4 bases and J by 7 bases.